This TCR beta chain was observed in a study of T cell responses to AZD1222 COVID-19 vaccine. Whole-study context: Second-dose recipients at about 4 or about 12 weeks were treated as one pooled group. Whole-study findings and limits: Mostly white British, mostly female donors; authors suggested clonal diversity may be underestimated. Spike-specific TCRs gained breadth and depth after people received two AZD1222 doses.

In regard to this clone: As yet, its antigen is unknown.

The germline CDR1 and CDR2 sequences are MNHEY and SVGEGT. The CDR3 runs to 15 residues. The V end lost 0 bases, the J end lost 2 bases, and 10 bases lay between the germline ends. Sequencing used immunoSEQ multiplex PCR; TCRdb keeps in-frame clones, though not all of them. The sample comprises roughly 100,000 clones, 85% to 90% of which are singletons, and approximately 25% rests with the top ten. V and J are TRBV6-2 or TRBV6-3 and TRBJ2-5, with D hard to call. Specimen: peripheral blood, collected on day 0 of AZD1222 vaccination. This clonotype originated in an adult in good health. DNA for the CDR3: TGTGCCAGCAGTTACTCGAGCTTTTTGCAAGAGACCCAGTACTTC. It is translated as CASSYSSFLQETQYF.